These 29 T cell receptor beta chains originate from one sample sequenced in a study of T-cell reconstitution after alpha-beta-depleted transplantation in children. It was with unique molecular identifiers that the TCRbeta library was prepared. A single record per CDR3 protein comes from TCRdb applying MiXCR to the PCR reads. The sample gives hundreds of thousands of distinct CDR3 sequences, 7.5% to 9.5% of which show up once; 35% is in the top ten. The sample here was PBMCs, mostly from graft donor cells, taken 360 days after TCRalphabeta/CD19-depleted stem cell transplant. The receptors originated from a male patient aged 2-10 years who had a stem cell transplant for acute myeloid leukemia, so the T cells may come from the graft donor.

The table lists this clonotype with a few counts. This chain uses TRBV20-1 with TRBJ1-1; D is possibly TRBD1 (6 bases). CDR1 and CDR2 from the germline V gene are DFQATT and SNEGSKA (reference sequence). Trimming took off 2 bases at V and 0 bases at J, with 13 bases between the two ends. This CDR3 is built from 15 residues. CDR3 in DNA: TGCAGTGCTAGACCCTCAACAGGGATGAACACTGAAGCTTTCTTT. Protein: CSARPSTGMNTEAFF.

The CDR3 sequence is CASSLRSSSGTLDEQFF. Written as DNA, the CDR3 is TGTGCCAGCAGCCTACGATCCTCCTCCGGGACACTCGATGAGCAGTTCTTC. This sequence joins TRBV3-1 and TRBJ2-1; D might be TRBD1 (6 bases). This CDR3 contains 17 residues. Trimming took off 4 bases at V and 8 bases at J, with 24 bases between the two ends. The germline gives CDR1 LGHDT, CDR2 YNNKEL (reference sequence).

This clonotype was seen repeatedly, ten times or more. The rearrangement joins TRBV12-3 or TRBV12-4 to TRBJ2-1; 7 bases line up with TRBD2. CDR3 length: 14 residues. V trimming: 7 bases; J trimming: 5 bases; junction bases outside the gene matches: 8. The DNA for the CDR3 is TGTGCCAGCAAAGGGAGGGCCCAGGACAATGAGCAGTTCTTC. Protein sequence: CASKGRAQDNEQFF.

This clonotype was seen more than once but under ten times. The chain carries TRBV6-5 and TRBJ2-5, with TRBD1 as a possible D gene (7 bases). From germline, CDR1 is MNHEY and CDR2 SVGAGI. The CDR3 extends over 14 amino acids. Trimming removed 2 bases from V and 5 bases from J, with 12 bases in between. CDR3 in DNA: TGTGCCAGCAGTTACACAGGGGAGGAGGAGACCCAGTACTTC. Its translation is CASSYTGEEETQYF.

This clonotype came up a few times. The chain recombines TRBV12-3 or TRBV12-4 with TRBJ2-3, with D unclear. Trimming removed 3 bases at V and 4 bases at J, with 11 bases between. The CDR3 has 14 residues. Written as DNA, the CDR3 is TGTGCCAGCAGTTTTCCCCCCCGCGCAGATACGCAGTATTTT. This codes for CASSFPPRADTQYF.

In nucleotides, the CDR3 is TGCAGTGCTAGCGGGGGGCAGCAAGAGACCCAGTACTTC. As protein: CSASGGQQETQYF. The chain employs TRBV20-1 and TRBJ2-5, with D tentatively TRBD2 (7 bases). The germline V gene has CDR1 DFQATT and CDR2 SNEGSKA (reference sequence). There are 13 residues in the CDR3. Trimming shortened V by 3 bases and J by 2 bases, and 10 bases separated the two germline ends.

This clonotype was seen at least ten times. The V call is TRBV5-1, the J call TRBJ2-3; D is undetermined. V dropped 4 bases and J dropped 0 bases, with 9 bases sitting between them. CDR3 length: 14 residues. CDR1 SGHRS and CDR2 YFSETQ come from the germline V gene. In DNA, the CDR3 is TGCGCCAGCAGCCCGTCCGACAGCACAGATACGCAGTATTTT. Protein: CASSPSDSTDTQYF.

This clonotype was seen a few times. Here the CDR3 reads CASSLEVGSTKSSYNEQFF. The DNA of the CDR3 is TGTGCCAGCAGCTTAGAAGTCGGCTCCACTAAGAGCTCCTACAATGAGCAGTTCTTC. The chain uses TRBV11-2 and TRBJ2-1, with no clear D. CDR3 length: 19 amino acids. Germline CDR1 reads SGHAT; CDR2 reads FQNNGV. Trimming cost V 0 bases and J 0 bases, with 18 bases left between them.

This clonotype was found a few times. V and J are TRBV10-1 and TRBJ2-2, with D perhaps matching TRBD1 (5 bases). The CDR3 length is 15 residues. Germline V gene data show CDR1 as WNHNN and CDR2 as SYGVQD (reference sequence). Trimming shortened V by 3 bases and J by 4 bases, and 12 bases separated the two germline ends. The CDR3 DNA reads TGCGCCAGCAGTGAAAAAGGGGAAGCCACCGGGGAGCTGTTTTTT. It encodes CASSEKGEATGELFF.

This clonotype came up a few times. The rearrangement joins TRBV29-1 to TRBJ2-5; TRBD1 matches at 9 bases. The J segment lost 5 bases and the V segment lost 7 bases, leaving 8 bases of the junction unmatched. Germline CDR1 SQVTM, CDR2 ANQGSEA. This CDR3 is 13 amino acids long. CDR3 region: CSAVQGAFETQYF. The CDR3 DNA is TGCAGCGCCGTACAGGGGGCTTTTGAGACCCAGTACTTC.

This clonotype was recorded many times. The rearrangement joins TRBV20-1 to TRBJ2-7; the D gene is possibly TRBD2 (5 bases). CDR1 DFQATT and CDR2 SNEGSKA come from the germline V gene (reference sequence). Trimming left V 4 bases short and J 3 bases short, with 16 bases between. This CDR3 is built from 14 residues. CDR3 nucleotides: TGCAGTGCTACCGGACTCAGTTCGATCTACGAGCAGTACTTC. Protein: CSATGLSSIYEQYF.

This clonotype has only a few counts. The rearrangement links TRBV7-2 to TRBJ2-7; 8 nucleotides line up with TRBD1. Germline loops: CDR1 SGHTA, CDR2 FQGNSA. V was clipped by 5 bases and J by 6 bases; unmatched bases: 3. The CDR3 is 12 residues long. This CDR3 is CASSQTGGEQYF. Written as DNA, the CDR3 is TGTGCCAGCAGCCAAACAGGGGGCGAGCAGTACTTC.

CDR3 sequence: CASRRSGILNTEAFF. CDR3 bases: TGTGCCAGCAGGCGAAGCGGTATACTGAACACTGAAGCTTTCTTT. V and J are TRBV6-2 or TRBV6-3 and TRBJ1-1, with D unresolved. Germline loops: CDR1 MNHEY, CDR2 SVGEGT. Between the trimmed V and J ends, which lost 6 bases and 0 bases, there was a span of 14 bases. The CDR3 sequence is 15 residues long.

This sequence joins TRBV6-2 or TRBV6-3 and TRBJ2-2; TRBD1 matches at 7 bases. With V trimmed by 2 bases and J by 5 bases, 8 bases remained unmatched. Germline CDR1 reads MNHEY; CDR2 reads SVGEGT. The length of the CDR3 is 16 residues. The CDR3 protein is CASSYVSTGNTGELFF. In DNA form, the CDR3 reads TGTGCCAGCAGTTACGTGTCGACAGGGAATACCGGGGAGCTGTTTTTT.

V usage is TRBV5-1 and J usage is TRBJ2-1; D possibly corresponds to TRBD1 (5 bases). The CDR3 length is 14 residues. CDR1 is SGHRS and CDR2 is YFSETQ in the germline V gene. The germline V and J ends were trimmed by 4 bases and 3 bases, with 11 bases remaining between them. CDR3 coding DNA: TGCGCCAGCAGCCGCCAAGACAGCTACAATGAGCAGTTCTTC. Translation: CASSRQDSYNEQFF.

This sequence joins TRBV7-2 and TRBJ2-1; possibly TRBD1 for D (5 bases). CDR1 and CDR2 (germline): SGHTA, FQGNSA. This CDR3 has 23 amino acids. The V end lost 3 bases, the J end lost 4 bases, and 37 bases lay between the germline ends. CDR3 DNA sequence: TGTGCCAGCAGCTTTGGGGTCCTCGTCGTGTCTTGGGGCCCCCCTGATAGGTACAATGAGCAGTTCTTC. Translating gives CASSFGVLVVSWGPPDRYNEQFF.

V usage is TRBV6-1 and J usage is TRBJ2-7; either TRBD1 or TRBD2 may fit D (5 bases each). The CDR3 is made up of 15 amino acids. Per the germline V gene, CDR1 is MNHNS and CDR2 is SASEGT. V was pared by 6 bases and J by 0 bases, with 15 bases between. CDR3 coding DNA: TGTGCCAGCAGCCCAGGGAGCGCTCACTCCTACGAGCAGTACGTC. Its translation is CASSPGSAHSYEQYV.

This clonotype was counted at least ten times. The CDR3: CASSQAHSYEQYF. CDR3 coding DNA: TGTGCCAGCAGCCAAGCCCACAGCTACGAGCAGTACTTC. The chain uses TRBV3-1 and TRBJ2-7; no reliable D call. There are 13 residues in the CDR3. Germline loops: CDR1 LGHDT, CDR2 YNNKEL (reference sequence). V lost 1 base, J lost 3 bases, and 7 bases lay in between.

This clonotype was seen at least ten times. V gene TRBV11-1 combines with J gene TRBJ2-3; D possibly corresponds to TRBD2 (6 bases). This CDR3 has 13 amino acids. Germline assignment: CDR1 SGHAT and CDR2 FQDESV (reference sequence). V lost 5 bases to trimming and J lost 6 bases, with 12 bases between them. The CDR3 DNA reads as TGTGCCAGCAGCACGGAGGGGCTGGATACGCAGTATTTT. Amino acid sequence: CASSTEGLDTQYF.

This clonotype was seen many times. The genes are TRBV29-1 and TRBJ2-2; 9 bases are shared with TRBD2. V was pared by 4 bases and J by 4 bases, with 7 bases of the junction left unmatched. The CDR3 runs to 15 residues. Germline CDR1 is SQVTM and CDR2 is ANQGSEA. In DNA, the CDR3 is TGCAGCGTTGGTTCTGTAGCGGGGGTCACCGGGGAGCTGTTTTTT. Translating gives CSVGSVAGVTGELFF.

This clonotype was found many times. The chain uses TRBV7-2 and TRBJ2-1, with 9 positions matching TRBD2. Germline CDR1 reads SGHTA; CDR2 reads FQGNSA. V lost 6 bases to trimming and J lost 9 bases; unmatched junction nucleotides: 6. CDR3 length: 13 amino acids. This CDR3 is CASSSGLAIEQFF. The CDR3 nucleotides are TGTGCCAGCAGTTCAGGACTAGCGATTGAGCAGTTCTTC.

This clonotype has just a few counts. V is TRBV28 and J is TRBJ1-6, with D unclear. Germline-derived CDR1 and CDR2 are MDHEN and SYDVKM. This CDR3 spans 18 amino acids. The V end was cut by 1 base, the J end by 0 bases, with 13 bases between. The CDR3 bases are TGTGCCAGCAGTTTATCACGGACGGGGAGCTCCTATAATTCACCCCTCCACTTT. Residues: CASSLSRTGSSYNSPLHF.

The chain has TRBV7-3 and TRBJ1-2; D is uncertain. CDR1 and CDR2 (germline): SGHTA, FQGTGA. The CDR3 is 14 amino acids. Trimming removed 0 bases at V and 7 bases at J, with 12 bases between. The CDR3 here is CASSLTASAGGYTF. For the CDR3, the DNA is TGTGCCAGCAGCTTAACTGCCTCAGCGGGTGGCTACACCTTC.

The genes are TRBV7-6 and TRBJ2-2; the match to TRBD2 covers 11 bases. Germline-derived CDR1 and CDR2 are SGHVS and FNYEAQ. J was trimmed by 3 bases and V by 6 bases; bases with no gene match: 9. This CDR3 contains 17 residues. Written as DNA, the CDR3 is TGTGCCAGCAGACAACCGGGGACTAGCGGTTACACCGGGGAGCTGTTTTTT. Amino acid sequence: CASRQPGTSGYTGELFF.

This clonotype was seen repeatedly, ten times or more. The chain combines TRBV5-1 with TRBJ2-7; D gene ambiguous. V lost 0 bases and J lost 0, with 10 bases in between. The CDR3 has 15 residues. CDR1 and CDR2 (germline): SGHRS, YFSETQ. The CDR3 nucleotides read TGCGCCAGCAGCTTGGTTCTTTCCAGCTCCTACGAGCAGTACTTC. This gives the protein CASSLVLSSSYEQYF.

In this sample, this clonotype turned up many times. This chain uses TRBV5-1 with TRBJ2-1; no clear D. CDR1 is SGHRS and CDR2 is YFSETQ in the germline V gene. The CDR3 runs 15 residues. Trimming took 5 bases from V and 0 from J, leaving 12 bases between them. In DNA form, the CDR3 reads TGCGCCAGCAGATTCGACTCCAGCTCCTACAATGAGCAGTTCTTC. This encodes CASRFDSSSYNEQFF.

This chain uses TRBV2 with TRBJ2-1, with D hard to call. Germline-derived CDR1 and CDR2 are SNHLY and FYNNEI. This CDR3 is built from 10 residues. Trimming took off 7 bases at V and 4 bases at J, with 2 bases between the two ends. The CDR3: CASTYNEQFF. The DNA for the CDR3 is TGTGCCAGCACTTACAATGAGCAGTTCTTC. Using reference TRBV2 and TRBJ2-1 for the parts outside the CDR3, the full variable domain is EPEVTQTPSHQVTQMGQEVILRCVPISNHLYFYWYRQILGQKVEFLVSFYNNEISEKSEIFDDQFSVERPDGSNFTLKIRSTKLEDSAMYFCASTYNEQFFGPGTRLTVL.

In the case of this clonotype: The junction departs from germline at one end; a sequencing error may be responsible. This sequence joins TRBV9 and TRBJ2-5, with 9 nucleotides matching TRBD2. This CDR3 is 17 amino acids long. CDR1 SGDLS and CDR2 YYNGEE come from the germline V gene. The CDR3 loop reads CASSPTLRGGGQETQCF. CDR3 in DNA: TGTGCCAGCAGCCCTACCCTGCGGGGGGGAGGTCAAGAGACCCAGTGCTTC.

This clonotype has a count of ten or more. The chain employs TRBV5-1 and TRBJ2-6; D uncertain. The length of the CDR3 is 14 residues. Per the germline V gene, CDR1 is SGHRS and CDR2 is YFSETQ. The germline V and J ends were trimmed by 1 base and 5 bases, with 7 bases remaining between them. The CDR3 reads CASSLSLWANVLTF. The CDR3 nucleotides read TGCGCCAGCAGCTTGTCCCTTTGGGCCAACGTCCTGACTTTC.